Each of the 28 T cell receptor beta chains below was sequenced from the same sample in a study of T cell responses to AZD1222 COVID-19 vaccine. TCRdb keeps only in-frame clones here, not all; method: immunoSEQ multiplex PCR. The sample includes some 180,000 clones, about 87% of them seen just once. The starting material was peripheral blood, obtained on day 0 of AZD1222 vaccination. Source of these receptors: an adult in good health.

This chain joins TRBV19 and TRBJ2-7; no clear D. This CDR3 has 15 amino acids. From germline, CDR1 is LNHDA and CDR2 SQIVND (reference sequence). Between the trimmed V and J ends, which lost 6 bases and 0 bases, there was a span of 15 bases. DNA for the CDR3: TGTGCCAGTAGCGACGGCAGCGCCTCCTCCTACGAGCAGTACTTC. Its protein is CASSDGSASSYEQYF.

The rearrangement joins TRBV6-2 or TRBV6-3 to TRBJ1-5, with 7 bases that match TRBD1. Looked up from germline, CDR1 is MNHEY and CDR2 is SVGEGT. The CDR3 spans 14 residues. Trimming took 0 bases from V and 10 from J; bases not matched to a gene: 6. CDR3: CASSYSTGSDPQHF. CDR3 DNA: TGTGCCAGCAGTTACTCGACAGGGTCTGATCCCCAGCATTTT.

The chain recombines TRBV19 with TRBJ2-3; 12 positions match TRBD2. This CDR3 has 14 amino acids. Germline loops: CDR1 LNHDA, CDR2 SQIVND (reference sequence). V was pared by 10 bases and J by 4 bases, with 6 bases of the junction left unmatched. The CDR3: CATSSGRASDTQYF. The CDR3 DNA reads TGTGCCACATCTAGCGGGAGGGCCTCAGATACGCAGTATTTT.

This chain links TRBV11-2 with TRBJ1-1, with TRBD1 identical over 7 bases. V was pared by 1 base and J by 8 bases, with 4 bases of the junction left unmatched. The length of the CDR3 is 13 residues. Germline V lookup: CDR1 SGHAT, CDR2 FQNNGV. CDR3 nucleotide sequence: TGTGCCAGCAGCTTAGCGACAGGGAACGAAGCTTTCTTT. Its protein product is CASSLATGNEAFF.

CDR3 region: CASSLARADLYGYTF. DNA of the CDR3: TGTGCCAGCAGCTTAGCTCGGGCAGACCTCTATGGCTACACCTTC. The chain couples TRBV7-9 to TRBJ1-2; D call uncertain. The CDR3 runs 15 residues. V was trimmed by 0 bases and J by 4 bases, leaving 12 bases between them. The germline gives CDR1 SEHNR, CDR2 FQNEAQ (reference sequence).

The chain's CDR3 is CATSGKDGQETQYF. CDR3 bases: TGTGCCACCAGTGGCAAGGACGGTCAAGAGACCCAGTACTTC. This chain connects TRBV24-1 to TRBJ2-5; no firm D call. The CDR3 loop spans 14 amino acids. The V and J ends lost 5 bases and 2 bases respectively, with 11 bases between them. Germline loops: CDR1 KGHDR, CDR2 SFDVKD.

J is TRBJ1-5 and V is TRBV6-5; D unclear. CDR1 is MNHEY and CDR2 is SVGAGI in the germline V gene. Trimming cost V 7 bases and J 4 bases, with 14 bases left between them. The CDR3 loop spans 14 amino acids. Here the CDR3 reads CASTYPDGNQPQHF. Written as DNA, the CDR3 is TGTGCCAGCACCTACCCGGACGGAAATCAGCCCCAGCATTTT.

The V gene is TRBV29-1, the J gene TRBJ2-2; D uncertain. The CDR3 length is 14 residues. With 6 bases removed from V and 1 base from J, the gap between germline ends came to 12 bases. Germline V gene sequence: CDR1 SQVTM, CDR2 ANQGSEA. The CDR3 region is CSVYSSQNTGELFF. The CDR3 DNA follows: TGCAGCGTCTACAGTTCGCAGAACACCGGGGAGCTGTTTTTT.

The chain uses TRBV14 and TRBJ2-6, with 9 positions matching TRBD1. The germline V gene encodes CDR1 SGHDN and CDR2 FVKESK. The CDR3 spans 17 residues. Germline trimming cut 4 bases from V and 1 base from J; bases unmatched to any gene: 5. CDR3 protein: CASSLDRGGSGANVLTF. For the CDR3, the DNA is TGTGCCAGCAGCCTGGACAGGGGCGGTTCTGGGGCCAACGTCCTGACTTTC.

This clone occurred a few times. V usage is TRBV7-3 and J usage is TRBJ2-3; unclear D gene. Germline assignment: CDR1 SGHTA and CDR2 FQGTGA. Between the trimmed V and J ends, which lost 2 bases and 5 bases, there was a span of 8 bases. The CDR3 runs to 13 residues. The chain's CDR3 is CASSLGFRDTQYF. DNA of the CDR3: TGTGCCAGCAGCTTAGGGTTTAGAGATACGCAGTATTTT.

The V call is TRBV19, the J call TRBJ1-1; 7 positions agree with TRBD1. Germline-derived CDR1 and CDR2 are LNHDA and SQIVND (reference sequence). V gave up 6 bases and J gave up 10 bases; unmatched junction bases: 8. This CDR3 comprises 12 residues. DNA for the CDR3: TGTGCCAGTAGCAGTACGACAGGGCGAGCTTTCTTT. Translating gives CASSSTTGRAFF.

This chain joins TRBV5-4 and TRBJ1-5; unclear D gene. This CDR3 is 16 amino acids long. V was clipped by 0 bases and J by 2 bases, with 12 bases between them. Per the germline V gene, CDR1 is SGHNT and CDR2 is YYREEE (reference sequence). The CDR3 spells CASSLGGIGGNQPQHF. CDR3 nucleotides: TGTGCCAGCAGCTTGGGAGGGATCGGAGGCAATCAGCCCCAGCATTTT.

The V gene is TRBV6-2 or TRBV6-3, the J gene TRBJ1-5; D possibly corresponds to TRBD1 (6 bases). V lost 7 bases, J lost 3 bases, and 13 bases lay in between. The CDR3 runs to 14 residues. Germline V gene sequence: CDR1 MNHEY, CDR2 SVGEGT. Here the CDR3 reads CASTPGQLNQPQHF. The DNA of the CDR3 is TGTGCCAGCACCCCCGGACAGCTCAATCAGCCCCAGCATTTT.

The DNA for the CDR3 is TGTGCCAGCAGTTACTCGGGGGGGGCGGTCACATATGGCTACACCTTC. As protein: CASSYSGGAVTYGYTF. This chain joins TRBV6-5 and TRBJ1-2, with D possibly matching TRBD1 (6 bases). Germline loops: CDR1 MNHEY, CDR2 SVGAGI. The CDR3 is 16 amino acids. Trimming pared 0 bases from V and 5 bases from J, leaving 16 bases between.

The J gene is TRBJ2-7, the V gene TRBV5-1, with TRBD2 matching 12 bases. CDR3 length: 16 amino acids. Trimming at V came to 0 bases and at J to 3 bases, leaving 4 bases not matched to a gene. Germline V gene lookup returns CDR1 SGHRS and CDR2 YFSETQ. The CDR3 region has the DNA TGCGCCAGCAGCTTGGCTAGCGGGGGGGCCGGCTACGAGCAGTACTTC. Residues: CASSLASGGAGYEQYF.

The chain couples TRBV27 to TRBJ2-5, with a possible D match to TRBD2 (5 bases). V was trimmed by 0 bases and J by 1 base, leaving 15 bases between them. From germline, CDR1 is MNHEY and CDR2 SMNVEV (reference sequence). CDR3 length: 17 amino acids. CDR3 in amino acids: CASSLSNVPGVQETQYF. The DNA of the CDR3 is TGTGCCAGCAGTTTATCGAATGTCCCCGGGGTCCAAGAGACCCAGTACTTC.

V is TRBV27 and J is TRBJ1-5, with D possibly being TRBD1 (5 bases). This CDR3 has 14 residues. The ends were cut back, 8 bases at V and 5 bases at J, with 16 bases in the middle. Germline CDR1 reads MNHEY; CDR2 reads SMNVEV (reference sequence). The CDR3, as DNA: TGTGCCAGCGGCGATCAGGGAATCCATCAGCCCCAGCATTTT. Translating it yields CASGDQGIHQPQHF.

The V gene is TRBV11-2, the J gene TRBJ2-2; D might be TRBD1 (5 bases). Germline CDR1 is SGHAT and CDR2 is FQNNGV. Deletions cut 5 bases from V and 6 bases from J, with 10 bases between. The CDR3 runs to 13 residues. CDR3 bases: TGTGCCAGCAGCCCCAGGGATGCCGGGGAGCTGTTTTTT. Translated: CASSPRDAGELFF.

CDR3 loop: CASSQEVAPFSGNEQFF. The CDR3 DNA sequence: TGCGCCAGCAGCCAAGAGGTTGCTCCCTTCTCGGGCAATGAGCAGTTCTTC. This chain joins TRBV4-3 and TRBJ2-1, with D unclear. V was trimmed by 0 bases and J by 6 bases, leaving 18 bases between them. The CDR3 has 17 residues. Germline CDR1 and CDR2: LGHNA and YSLEER.

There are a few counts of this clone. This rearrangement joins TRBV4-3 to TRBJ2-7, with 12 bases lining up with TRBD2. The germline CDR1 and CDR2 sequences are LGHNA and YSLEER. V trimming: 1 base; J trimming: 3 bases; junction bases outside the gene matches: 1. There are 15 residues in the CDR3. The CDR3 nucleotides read TGCGCCAGCAGCCAAGCTAGCGGGAGGGACTACGAGCAGTACTTC. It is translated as CASSQASGRDYEQYF.

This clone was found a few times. CDR3 sequence: CASSYTTGFGLGLYEQYF. As DNA, the CDR3 is TGTGCCAGCAGCTATACCACAGGGTTTGGGCTGGGACTGTACGAGCAGTACTTC. The gene calls are TRBV7-2 and TRBJ2-7; D possibly uses TRBD1 or TRBD2 (6 bases each). From germline, CDR1 is SGHTA and CDR2 FQGNSA. The CDR3 contains 18 residues. Between the trimmed V and J ends, which lost 4 bases and 4 bases, there was a span of 26 bases.

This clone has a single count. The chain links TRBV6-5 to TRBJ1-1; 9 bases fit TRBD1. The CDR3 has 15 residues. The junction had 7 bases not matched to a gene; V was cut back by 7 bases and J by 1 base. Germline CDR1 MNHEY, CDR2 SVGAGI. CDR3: CASTHGQGRNTEAFF. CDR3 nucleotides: TGTGCCAGCACCCACGGACAGGGGAGGAACACTGAAGCTTTCTTT.

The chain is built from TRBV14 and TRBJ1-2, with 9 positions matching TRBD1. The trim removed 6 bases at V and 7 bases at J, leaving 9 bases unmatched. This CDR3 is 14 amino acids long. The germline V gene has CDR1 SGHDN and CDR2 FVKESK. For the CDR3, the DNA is TGTGCCAGCAGTCAACAGGGGGCGTCGGGTGGCTACACCTTC. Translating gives CASSQQGASGGYTF. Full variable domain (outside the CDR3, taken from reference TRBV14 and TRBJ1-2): EAGVTQFPSHSVIEKGQTVTLRCDPISGHDNLYWYRRVMGKEIKFLLHFVKESKQDESGMPNNRFLAERTGGTYSTLKVQPAELEDSGVYFCASSQQGASGGYTFGSGTRLTVV.

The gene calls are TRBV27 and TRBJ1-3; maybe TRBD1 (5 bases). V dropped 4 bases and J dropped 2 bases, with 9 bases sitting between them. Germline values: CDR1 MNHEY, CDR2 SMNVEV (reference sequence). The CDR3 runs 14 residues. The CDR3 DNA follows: TGTGCCAGCAGTTCTACAGGAACTGGAAACACCATATATTTT. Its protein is CASSSTGTGNTIYF.

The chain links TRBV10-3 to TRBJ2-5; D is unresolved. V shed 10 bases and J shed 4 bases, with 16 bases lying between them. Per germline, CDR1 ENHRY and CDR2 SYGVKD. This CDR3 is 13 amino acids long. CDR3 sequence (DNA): TGTGCCACCGCCCCAGGAATAGGAGAGACCCAGTACTTC. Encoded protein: CATAPGIGETQYF.

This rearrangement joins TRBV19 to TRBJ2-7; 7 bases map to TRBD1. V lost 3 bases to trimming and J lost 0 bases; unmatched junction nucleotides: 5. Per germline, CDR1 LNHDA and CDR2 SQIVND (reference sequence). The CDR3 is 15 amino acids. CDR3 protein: CASSMEDRSSYEQYF. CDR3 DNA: TGTGCCAGTAGTATGGAGGACAGGAGCTCCTACGAGCAGTACTTC.

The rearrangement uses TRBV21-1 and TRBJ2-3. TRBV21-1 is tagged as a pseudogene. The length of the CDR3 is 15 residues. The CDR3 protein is CASSKVRSSTDTQYF. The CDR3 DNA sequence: TGTGCCAGCAGCAAAGTTAGGTCTAGCACAGATACGCAGTATTTT.

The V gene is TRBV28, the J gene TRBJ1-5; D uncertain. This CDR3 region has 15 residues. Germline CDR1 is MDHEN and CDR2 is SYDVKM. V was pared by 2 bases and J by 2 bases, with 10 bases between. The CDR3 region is CASSLGVSGNQPQHF. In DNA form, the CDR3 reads TGTGCCAGCAGTTTAGGGGTTAGTGGCAATCAGCCCCAGCATTTT.